The T cell receptor beta chain described here comes from a study of Graves' ophthalmopathy and Graves' hyperthyroidism. Turning to the study itself: The study drew peripheral blood at initial diagnosis, before any treatment.

Enrollment excluded any patients with other autoimmune diseases, uncontrolled infections, pregnancy or lactation. Study findings and constraints: Detection in blood was also observed for most expanded thyroid clonotypes above 0.001 frequency. The model's ophthalmopathy progression predictions had less than 71% sensitivity and 72% to 75% specificity.

TCR beta CDR3 regions were amplified from RNA transcripts. Investigators did first-round RT-PCR with HTBI primers, then second-round multiplex PCR. TCRdb re-called the multiplex PCR reads through MiXCR, storing one row per CDR3 protein. The data hold over 45,000 distinct CDR3 sequences, with less than 65% observed a single time. The V gene's germline CDR1 is DFQATT and CDR2 SNEGSKA (reference sequence). The CDR3 loop spans 15 amino acids. The J segment lost 3 bases and the V segment lost 3 bases, leaving 3 bases of the junction unmatched. Points on this clonotype: No antigen is known for it. As the CDR3 is not closed by the conserved phenylalanine or tryptophan, this likely results from a read error.

V is TRBV20-1 and J is TRBJ2-5; 14 bases align to TRBD2. The receptor comes from an adult man with Graves' ophthalmopathy. Sample: peripheral blood. The CDR3 loop is CSARTSGRAEETQYL. DNA for the CDR3: TGCAGTGCTAGGACTAGCGGGAGGGCGGAAGAGACCCAGTACCTC.